The clone carrying this T cell receptor (beta chain) was seen ten or more times. Its specificity is unknown. This CDR3 region has 15 residues. Germline CDR1 and CDR2: LGHNA and YNFKEQ. The ends were cut back, 0 bases at V and 8 bases at J, with 16 bases in the middle. The data derive from a study of T cells in Graves' hyperthyroidism and ophthalmopathy. Study-level findings and limits: Blood held most thyroid clonotypes expanded above 0.001 frequency.

Lactation, pregnancy, other autoimmune disease or uncontrolled infection led to exclusion of patients. Diagnosis relied on clinical symptoms, serum thyroxine and TRAb, thyroid ultrasound and orbital computed tomography. The investigators amplified TCR beta CDR3 regions from RNA transcripts. The HTBI primer set was used in a first-round RT-PCR of the TCR CDR3. TCRdb analysed the multiplex PCR reads with MiXCR anew, one entry per CDR3 protein. The top ten clones hold around two fifths of a sample with 480,000 or so distinct CDR3 sequences, 46% of them seen once. The receptor was isolated from an adult woman with Graves' disease, either hyperthyroidism or ophthalmopathy (not recorded which). The chain is built from TRBV4-2 and TRBJ1-1; D is ambiguous. Sequenced input: peripheral blood or thyroid tissue (not recorded which). The CDR3 DNA reads as TGTGCCAGCAGCCAAGATTTAGGGAGGGAGGGAGAAGCTTTCTTT. Amino acid sequence: CASSQDLGREGEAFF.